This TCR beta chain was captured by sequencing in a study of T-cell memory formation after mild COVID-19. TCRdb reanalysed the 5' RACE reads using MiXCR and keeps one entry per CDR3 protein. Of about 400,000 distinct CDR3 sequences listed, 15% to 20% were seen once; the top ten hold approximately 21%. The CDR3 is made up of 16 amino acids. The germline CDR1 and CDR2 sequences are SGHRS and YFSETQ. V was pared by 0 bases and J by 0 bases, with 12 bases between. The clonotype comes from a man aged 18 to 29 who had mild COVID-19 (a few samples of this study predate the infection). Cell type and time point are not known. The sample taken for sequencing was PBMCs or a T cell subset sorted from them (not recorded which). This chain connects TRBV5-1 to TRBJ1-1; D is uncertain. CDR3 protein: CASSLEPGPMNTEAFF. The CDR3 DNA is TGCGCCAGCAGCTTGGAGCCCGGGCCCATGAACACTGAAGCTTTCTTT.